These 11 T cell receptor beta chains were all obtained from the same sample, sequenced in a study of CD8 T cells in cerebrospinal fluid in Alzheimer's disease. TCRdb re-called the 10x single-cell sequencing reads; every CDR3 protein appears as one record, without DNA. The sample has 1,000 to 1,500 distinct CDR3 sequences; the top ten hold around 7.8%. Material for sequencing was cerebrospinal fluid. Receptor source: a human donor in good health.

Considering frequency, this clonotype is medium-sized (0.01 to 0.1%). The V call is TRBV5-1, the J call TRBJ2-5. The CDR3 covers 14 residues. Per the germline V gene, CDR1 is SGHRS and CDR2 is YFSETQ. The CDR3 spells CASSLENPQETQYF.

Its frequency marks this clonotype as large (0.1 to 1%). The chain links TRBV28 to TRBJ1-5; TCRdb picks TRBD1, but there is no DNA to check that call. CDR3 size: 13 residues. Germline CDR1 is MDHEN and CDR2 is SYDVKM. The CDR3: CASSFTGQRPQHF.

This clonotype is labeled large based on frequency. The CDR3 is CASSGPREQYF. The chain has TRBV5-6 and TRBJ2-7; TCRdb designates TRBD2, a call that cannot be tested without DNA. The CDR3 length is 11 residues. CDR1 and CDR2 from the germline V gene are SGHDT and YYEEEE.

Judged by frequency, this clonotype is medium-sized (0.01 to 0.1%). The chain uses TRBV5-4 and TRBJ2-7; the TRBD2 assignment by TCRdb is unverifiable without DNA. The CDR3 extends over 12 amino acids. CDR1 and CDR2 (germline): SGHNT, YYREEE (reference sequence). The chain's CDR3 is CASSLAGLVPYF.

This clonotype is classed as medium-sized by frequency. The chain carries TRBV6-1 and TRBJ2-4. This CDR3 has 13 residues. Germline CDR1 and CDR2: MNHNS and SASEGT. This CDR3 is CASIESKGGIQYF.

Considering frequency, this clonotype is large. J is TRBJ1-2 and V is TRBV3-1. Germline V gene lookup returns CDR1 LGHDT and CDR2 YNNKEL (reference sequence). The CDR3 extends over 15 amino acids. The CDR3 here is CASSQEYSSNYGYTF. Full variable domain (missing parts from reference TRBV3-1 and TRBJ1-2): DTAVSQTPKYLVTQMGNDKSIKCEQNLGHDTMYWYKQDSKKFLKIMFSYNNKELIINETVPNRFSPKSPDKAHLNLHINSLELGDSAVYFCASSQEYSSNYGYTFGSGTRLTVV.

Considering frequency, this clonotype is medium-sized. The CDR3 loop reads CASSLEWAAGNEKLFF. The chain has TRBV7-9 and TRBJ1-4; TCRdb picks TRBD1, but there is no DNA to check that call. Germline V gives CDR1 SEHNR, CDR2 FQNEAQ (reference sequence). CDR3 length equals 16 residues.

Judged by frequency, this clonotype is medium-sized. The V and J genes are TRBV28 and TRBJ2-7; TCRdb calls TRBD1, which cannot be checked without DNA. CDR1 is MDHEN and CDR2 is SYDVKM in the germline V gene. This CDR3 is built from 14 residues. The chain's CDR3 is CASSSLDRAGEQYF.

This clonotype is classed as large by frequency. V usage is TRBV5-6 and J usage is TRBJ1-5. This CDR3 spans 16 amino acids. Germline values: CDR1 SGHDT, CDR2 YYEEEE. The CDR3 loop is CASSYLRGWANQPQHF.

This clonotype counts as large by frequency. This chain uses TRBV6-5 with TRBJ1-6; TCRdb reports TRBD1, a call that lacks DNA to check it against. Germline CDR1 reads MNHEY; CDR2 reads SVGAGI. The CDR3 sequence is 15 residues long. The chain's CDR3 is CASRAGQGRGSPLHF.

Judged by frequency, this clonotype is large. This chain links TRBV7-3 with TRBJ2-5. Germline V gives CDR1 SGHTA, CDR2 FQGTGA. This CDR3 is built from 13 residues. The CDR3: CASSLTILETQYF.